This T cell receptor beta chain was sequenced for a study of shared clonotypes between healthy human individuals (dated by TCRdb to 2019 to 2021). Regarding the complete study: A few men and a couple of women, aged 18 to 49 years, made up the cohort. For each donor, three plates each were used for CD4 naive and CD4 memory, two plates were used for CD8 naive, and one plate was used for CD8 memory. Blood TCR repertoires of four to six healthy adults were deeply sequenced to estimate repertoire size and the extent of clonotype sharing between individuals. To increase sequencing depth and limit assay-specific biases, different laboratories used diverse techniques to prepare libraries and sequence TCR repertoires. Between about 0.94 and 8.9 billion PBMCs per donor were obtained by leukapheresis. The full study reports these points: Sharing across a handful of donors was observed for about 5% of naive CD4, 3% to 3.5% of naive CD8, 2% to 2.5% of memory CD4, and about 0.38% of memory CD8 clonotypes. Higher generation probabilities were observed for clonotypes shared by all four sorted-subset donors than for non-shared clonotypes. Incomplete sequencing was indicated by rarefaction of sorted-subset datasets, despite the large sequencing depth. Sampling was limited to blood, and TCR repertoires in tissue likely differ from TCR repertoires in blood. Based on pairwise subsampling, the degree of clonotype sharing among donors was expected to be affected by sequencing depth. Naive subsets generally had larger estimated clonotype richness than memory subsets. Because the study included a small number of donors, the genetic and exposure-history diversity represented was limited.

Including cysteine and phenylalanine, the CDR3 has 13 amino acids. Only the CDR3 DNA stays, 39 bases, in frame from base 1. Sequences SGHVS (CDR1) and FNYEAQ (CDR2) are obtained from the germline V gene. V is shortened by 0 bases, J by 3 bases, and the region joining them spans 6 bases. Healthy HIV-negative adults with no recently reported acute infections or vaccinations were included as donors. Only Caucasian adults living in Nashville, Tennessee, USA were represented among the donors. CD4+ T cells were enriched by magnetic negative selection; naive cells were then positively selected on CD45RA, and the negative fraction formed the memory subset. Blood was obtained by leukapheresis, after which PBMCs were separated by Ficoll-Histopaque density gradient centrifugation and cryopreserved in liquid nitrogen vapor phase. Analytical flow cytometry was used to check the purity and quantity of every magnetically sorted T cell population. Genomic DNA was isolated from every sorted fraction and measured by UV absorbance on a Nanodrop 2000c.

Using the deep immunoSEQ assay, TCR CDR3 regions were amplified from genomic DNA by multiplex PCR. Extracted genomic DNA from each cell subset was spread evenly across all wells of several immunoSEQ 96-well plates, with each plate serving as a replicate. For sorted subsets, roughly 190 ng of genomic DNA, equivalent to some 33,000 T cell genomes, went into each replicate PCR. The purified libraries were quantified using a Qubit 3.0 fluorometer, sized with a Bioanalyzer 2100, and then quantified again using the KAPA Library Quantification kit. A separate single-read 150-cycle Illumina NextSeq 550 flow cell was used to sequence each immunoSEQ 96-well plate. From the authors' description of their analysis: Because only junctional sequences without quality scores were contained in the immunoSEQ output, filtering matching that applied to full-length reads could not be performed. To assign V/J genes and CDR3, sequences were annotated using PyIR, a Python wrapper for IgBLAST v1.9, with IMGT germline references. Reads were removed for weak V/J assignments (E-value above 1e-6), missing CDR3, stop codons, out-of-frame junctions, or ambiguous translated residues. V3J clonotypes were defined as sequences sharing an identical inferred V gene, J gene, and CDR3 amino acid sequence. Percentage overlap between repertoires was computed as shared unique clonotypes divided by the size of the smaller repertoire. RTK rarefaction, the Chao1 estimator, and Recon v2.1 estimates of unobserved clonotypes were used to assess repertoire richness. Generation probabilities were computed with OLGA for all TCRbeta clonotypes obtained by the gDNA method from a few donors. TCRdb took over this immuneACCESS table, retaining in-frame rearrangements with V and J assigned. Such tables are incomplete; in checked studies, under half of the missing clones stem from an unresolved V gene, and the remainder is unexplained. V and J calls and clone size are given by that table; D and trimming were obtained from the DNA. For this sample there are about 730,000 clones; around 70% appear just once. The top ten clonotypes cover approximately 2% of the sample.

Note on this clone: Its recognized antigen is unknown. A much larger clone differs from this one at a single base, so this may be a read error. The sample carries other DNA sequences with the same CDR3.

The chain uses TRBV7-6 and TRBJ2-7; the D call is possibly TRBD1 or TRBD2, each sharing 5 bases. The TCR originated in a woman younger than 45 in good health. Sample: memory CD4+ T cells sorted from blood. In the paper's terms, the cell subset or site label means: CD45RA-negative fraction. The DNA is as follows: TGTGCCAGCAGCTTAGCGGGGGACTACGAGCAGTACTTC. Its product reads: CASSLAGDYEQYF.